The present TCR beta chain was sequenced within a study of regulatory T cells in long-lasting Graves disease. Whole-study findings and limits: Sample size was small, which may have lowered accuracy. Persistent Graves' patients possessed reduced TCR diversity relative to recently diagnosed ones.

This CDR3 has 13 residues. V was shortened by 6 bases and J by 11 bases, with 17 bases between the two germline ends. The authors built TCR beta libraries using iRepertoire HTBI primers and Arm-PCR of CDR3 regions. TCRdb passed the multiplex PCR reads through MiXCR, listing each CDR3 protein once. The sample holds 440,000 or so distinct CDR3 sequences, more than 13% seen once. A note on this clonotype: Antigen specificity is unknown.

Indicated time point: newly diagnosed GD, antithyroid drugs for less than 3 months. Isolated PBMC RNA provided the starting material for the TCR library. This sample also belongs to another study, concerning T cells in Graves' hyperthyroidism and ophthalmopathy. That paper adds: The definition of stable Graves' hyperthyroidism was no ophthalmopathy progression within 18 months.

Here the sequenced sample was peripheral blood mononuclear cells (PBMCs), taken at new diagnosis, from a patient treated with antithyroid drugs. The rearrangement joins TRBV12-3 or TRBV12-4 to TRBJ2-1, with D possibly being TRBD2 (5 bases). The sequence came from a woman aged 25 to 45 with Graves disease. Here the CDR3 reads CASSPGLEQKQFF. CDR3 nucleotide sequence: TGTGCCAGCAGCCCAGGACTGGAACAAAAGCAGTTCTTC.